The text below deals with one T cell receptor beta chain. This entry comes from a study of blood T cell repertoires in COVID-19. Across the study: From T cells, B-cell-depleted T cells, or PBMCs came the material, which was cDNA or gDNA.

The assay was immunoSEQ multiplex PCR, and TCRdb's table has in-frame clones only and misses some. The table has about 480,000 clones, over 75% seen once. Individuals drawn from around 25 US areas were roughly 18 to 100 years old. Self-reported history from a screening survey and questionnaire set each donor's cohort. Recovered status applied to Cohort 3 donors who had two consecutive negative PCRs. It also applied to those with clearance or with symptom resolution. This CDR3 region has 16 residues. Germline V gene lookup returns CDR1 SGHAT and CDR2 FQNNGV. V was shortened by 5 bases and J by 8 bases, with 22 bases between the two germline ends.

The V and J genes are TRBV11-2 and TRBJ2-1, with a possible D match to TRBD2 (5 bases). The TCR sequence derives from a woman between 40 and 55 years old who had recovered from COVID-19. Sequenced input: PBMCs or T cells enriched from blood (not recorded which). The CDR3 coding sequence is TGTGCCAGCAGCATCCAACTAGATCCCCGTTTTTATGAGCAGTTCTTC. Translated, it gives CASSIQLDPRFYEQFF.